One and the same sample provided the 30 T cell receptor beta chains below, sequenced in a study of Ad26.COV2.S vaccination and SARS-CoV-2 variants. The treatment: approximately 18 received Ad26.COV2.S at low or high dose, single or two shots; 5 received placebo; per-sample allocation not given. Collection of the samples took place on day 63 after the first injection of vaccine or placebo. Sequencing used immunoSEQ multiplex PCR; TCRdb keeps in-frame clones, though not all of them. Of some 330,000 clones listed, roughly 88% are singletons. The sample consisted of peripheral blood, taken in a trial of Ad26.COV2.S vaccine versus placebo. The receptors stem from a person aged 18 to 59 who received the Ad26.COV2.S COVID-19 vaccine or a placebo.

This sequence joins TRBV3-1 (or the pseudogene TRBV3-2) and TRBJ2-2; D remains ambiguous. CDR1 LGHDT and CDR2 YNNKEL come from the germline V gene (reference sequence). The CDR3 covers 14 residues. V was pared by 4 bases and J by 4 bases, with 10 bases between. The CDR3 region has the DNA TGTGCCAGCAGCCCTGCGGTGGGCACCGGGGAGCTGTTTTTT. It encodes CASSPAVGTGELFF.

This clone was recorded only once. The chain couples TRBV11-1 to TRBJ2-7, with 8 bases fitting TRBD2. The V gene end was trimmed by 5 bases and the J gene end by 3 bases; junction bases not matched to a gene: 9. CDR3 length: 15 amino acids. Germline V gene data show CDR1 as SGHAT and CDR2 as FQDESV (reference sequence). The CDR3 sequence is CASSQPGGDFYEQYV. For the CDR3, the DNA is TGTGCCAGCAGCCAACCGGGGGGGGACTTCTACGAGCAGTACGTC.

The chain uses TRBV27 and TRBJ1-2; 9 bases fit TRBD1. V trimming: 3 bases; J trimming: 2 bases; junction bases outside the gene matches: 4. This CDR3 spans 15 amino acids. Germline loops: CDR1 MNHEY, CDR2 SMNVEV (reference sequence). For the CDR3, the DNA is TGTGCCAGCAGTTTTTCGGACAGGGGAAACTATGGCTACACCTTC. This translates into CASSFSDRGNYGYTF.

V is TRBV2 and J is TRBJ1-5, with 8 bases matching TRBD1. CDR3 length: 17 residues. In germline, CDR1 is SNHLY, CDR2 FYNNEI. V lost 7 bases and J lost 2; bases outside the gene matches: 13. The CDR3 sequence: CASNGQGGLQGNQPQHF. DNA of the CDR3: TGTGCCAGCAATGGACAGGGAGGGTTACAGGGCAATCAGCCCCAGCATTTT.

The V gene is TRBV4-3, the J gene TRBJ1-5; D may be TRBD1 (5 bases). V lost 1 base, J lost 9 bases, and 16 bases lay in between. This CDR3 region has 15 residues. The germline V gene has CDR1 LGHNA and CDR2 YSLEER. CDR3 coding DNA: TGCGCCAGCAGCCAAGGCAGGGAAGGTTTACGGCCCCAGCATTTT. Translating gives CASSQGREGLRPQHF.

This chain uses TRBV7-9 with TRBJ1-1; D gene uncertain. The V end was cut by 6 bases, the J end by 0 bases, with 17 bases between. Per the germline V gene, CDR1 is SEHNR and CDR2 is FQNEAQ (reference sequence). The CDR3 has 16 amino acids. The CDR3 sequence: CASRPPGTSMNTEAFF. The DNA of the CDR3 is TGTGCCAGCAGGCCACCGGGCACCTCAATGAACACTGAAGCTTTCTTT.

The J gene is TRBJ1-3, the V gene TRBV18, with 11 bases matching TRBD1. CDR3 length: 16 residues. CDR1 is KGHSH and CDR2 is LQKENI in the germline V gene. V lost 4 bases, J lost 4 bases, and 6 bases stayed unmatched. The CDR3 here is CASSLGTGGSGNTIYF. In DNA form, the CDR3 reads TGTGCCAGCTCACTAGGGACAGGGGGATCCGGAAACACCATATATTTT.

The chain employs TRBV30 and TRBJ2-6; D call uncertain. V lost 4 bases to trimming and J lost 3 bases, with 10 bases between them. The CDR3 is 14 residues long. CDR1 is GTSNPN and CDR2 is SVGIG in the germline V gene (reference sequence). Here the CDR3 reads CAWNLVDGANVLTF. Here the CDR3 DNA reads TGTGCCTGGAACTTAGTCGATGGGGCCAACGTCCTGACTTTC.

The chain has TRBV12-3 or TRBV12-4 and TRBJ1-2; weak D call: TRBD1 (6 bases). This CDR3 contains 13 residues. Deletions cut 4 bases from V and 8 bases from J, with 14 bases between. CDR3 in amino acids: CASSSGALRGYTF. The CDR3 nucleotides are TGTGCCAGCAGTTCAGGGGCCCTTAGGGGCTACACCTTC.

The chain is built from TRBV4-3 and TRBJ2-3; D tentatively fits TRBD1 or TRBD2 (6 bases each). The germline V gene has CDR1 LGHNA and CDR2 YSLEER. V was shortened by 2 bases and J by 6 bases, with 15 bases between the two germline ends. The CDR3 totals 15 residues. The CDR3 loop reads CASSQTWGAGDTQYF. CDR3 coding DNA: TGCGCCAGCAGCCAAACCTGGGGGGCCGGGGATACGCAGTATTTT.

The V and J genes are TRBV4-3 and TRBJ1-1; D not certain. Trimming shortened V by 9 bases and J by 6 bases, and 20 bases separated the two germline ends. Germline assignment: CDR1 LGHNA and CDR2 YSLEER. The CDR3 extends over 14 amino acids. The CDR3 DNA reads TGCGCCAGTAAATCCCGCCCGGGGTACGCTGAAGCTTTCTTT. It yields the protein CASKSRPGYAEAFF.

With respect to this clone: The junction and the germline gene differ at one end; a read error may be behind it. This chain uses TRBV6-5 with TRBJ1-3; 7 bases agree with TRBD1. CDR1 is MNHEY, CDR2 SVGAGI, per germline. The CDR3 sequence is 15 residues long. CDR3 in DNA: TGTGCCAGCAGGCCGGACAGGATTTACGGAAACACCATGTATTTT. Its translation: CASRPDRIYGNTMYF.

J is TRBJ2-1 and V is TRBV6-2 or TRBV6-3; 9 bases align to TRBD1. After removal of 6 bases from V and 3 bases from J, the junction contained 3 bases not matched to a gene. CDR1 and CDR2 (germline): MNHEY, SVGEGT. CDR3 length: 14 residues. CDR3 bases: TGTGCCAGCAGCGGACAGGGGAACTACAATGAGCAGTTCTTC. Residues: CASSGQGNYNEQFF.

The chain joins TRBV28 to TRBJ2-1, with TRBD2 matching over 7 bases. Trimming at V came to 2 bases and at J to 8 bases, leaving 6 bases not matched to a gene. CDR1 is MDHEN, CDR2 SYDVKM, per germline. This CDR3 region has 14 residues. Written as DNA, the CDR3 is TGTGCCAGCAGTTTAGGGACTATACAGGATGAGCAGTTCTTC. This sequence encodes CASSLGTIQDEQFF.

The chain links TRBV7-2 to TRBJ1-3, with D possibly being TRBD1 (6 bases). The CDR3 is 15 residues long. From germline, CDR1 is SGHTA and CDR2 FQGNSA. Trimming stripped 3 bases from V and 4 bases from J, with 13 bases between. CDR3 in DNA: TGTGCCAGCAGCTTCGGGGGCGCTCCCGGAAACACCATATATTTT. Translated, it gives CASSFGGAPGNTIYF.

The chain combines TRBV11-3 with TRBJ2-5; 7 nucleotides agree with TRBD2. CDR3 length: 15 residues. Germline CDR1 and CDR2: SGHNT and YENEEA. V shed 1 base and J 5 bases; nucleotides not matched to a gene: 7. The CDR3 spells CASSLAALAAETQYF. The CDR3 nucleotides read TGTGCCAGCAGCTTAGCGGCTCTAGCGGCCGAGACCCAGTACTTC.

The chain is built from TRBV5-6 and TRBJ1-5; tentatively, D is TRBD1 (5 bases). Germline CDR1 and CDR2: SGHDT and YYEEEE. Trimming pared 0 bases from V and 0 bases from J, leaving 13 bases between. CDR3 length equals 17 residues. CDR3 in amino acids: CASSLGPGLASNQPQHF. The CDR3 region has the DNA TGTGCCAGCAGCTTGGGTCCGGGGCTGGCTAGCAATCAGCCCCAGCATTTT. Combining the CDR3 with reference TRBV5-6 and TRBJ1-5 gives the whole variable domain DAGVTQSPTHLIKTRGQQVTLRCSPKSGHDTVSWYQQALGQGPQFIFQYYEEEERQRGNFPDRFSGHQFPNYSSELNVNALLLGDSALYLCASSLGPGLASNQPQHFGDGTRLSIL.

CDR3: CASKDSPNQPQHF. The CDR3 coding sequence is TGTGCCAGCAAGGACAGTCCCAATCAGCCCCAGCATTTT. The gene calls are TRBV6-5 and TRBJ1-5; a weak D match, TRBD1 (6 bases). Trimming shortened V by 7 bases and J by 3 bases, and 10 bases separated the two germline ends. The CDR3 covers 13 residues. Germline CDR1 and CDR2: MNHEY and SVGAGI.

In this sample, this clone turned up once. The V gene is TRBV25-1, the J gene TRBJ1-1; D is undetermined. The germline gives CDR1 MGHDK, CDR2 SYGVNS. Trimming took off 7 bases at V and 4 bases at J, with 13 bases between the two ends. CDR3 length: 13 amino acids. This CDR3 reads CASIPVSGTEAFF. The CDR3 DNA sequence: TGTGCCAGCATCCCGGTGAGTGGCACTGAAGCTTTCTTT.

As to this clone: Other nucleotide sequences from this sample produce the same CDR3. The chain links TRBV7-2 to TRBJ2-5; D possibly matches TRBD1 or TRBD2 (5 bases each). V lost 0 bases and J lost 5, with 10 bases in between. Germline V gives CDR1 SGHTA, CDR2 FQGNSA. The CDR3 consists of 14 residues. CDR3 in DNA: TGTGCCAGCAGCTTAGCGGGACCCAGGGAGACCCAGTACTTC. This translates into CASSLAGPRETQYF.

This chain links TRBV29-1 with TRBJ2-2; unclear D gene. CDR3 length equals 12 residues. The V end was cut by 6 bases, the J end by 5 bases, with 10 bases between. The germline CDR1 and CDR2 sequences are SQVTM and ANQGSEA. CDR3 DNA: TGCAGCGTCGCCGTTATAACCGGGGAGCTGTTTTTT. The encoded protein is CSVAVITGELFF.

CDR3 residues: CATQEGRGTEAFF. The CDR3 region has the DNA TGCGCCACTCAGGAGGGGAGGGGCACTGAAGCTTTCTTT. The V call is TRBV4-1, the J call TRBJ1-1, with TRBD1 as a possible D gene (5 bases). CDR3 length equals 13 residues. Germline values: CDR1 MGHRA, CDR2 YSYEKL. Trimming pared 10 bases from V and 4 bases from J, leaving 16 bases between.

The V call is TRBV5-1, the J call TRBJ1-4, with D maybe TRBD1 (6 bases). CDR1 and CDR2 (germline): SGHRS, YFSETQ. This CDR3 region has 15 residues. V shed 1 base and J shed 8 bases, with 15 bases lying between them. The CDR3, as DNA: TGCGCCAGCAGCTTGAGTCCGGGGGCGGGCGAAAAACTGTTTTTT. Protein: CASSLSPGAGEKLFF.

This chain connects TRBV19 to TRBJ1-1; no firm D call. Germline loops: CDR1 LNHDA, CDR2 SQIVND (reference sequence). Trimming took 4 bases from V and 3 from J, leaving 12 bases between them. The CDR3 totals 14 residues. CDR3 sequence reads: CASSTGIPYTEAFF. The CDR3 region has the DNA TGTGCCAGTAGTACGGGAATACCATACACTGAAGCTTTCTTT.

The V call is TRBV7-2, the J call TRBJ1-1, with TRBD1 matching over 11 bases. CDR1 is SGHTA and CDR2 is FQGNSA in the germline V gene. The V gene end was trimmed by 5 bases and the J gene end by 7 bases; junction bases not matched to a gene: 18. The length of the CDR3 is 18 residues. CDR3 bases: TGTGCCAGCAGCCCCCTAGGCGGGACAGGGGGGATACTTAATGAAGCTTTCTTT. Translated: CASSPLGGTGGILNEAFF.

As regards this clone: An end of the junction does not agree with germline; a read error may underlie this. The V and J genes are TRBV2 and TRBJ1-1; tentative D call: TRBD1 (6 bases). Germline-derived CDR1 and CDR2 are SNHLY and FYNNEI. The CDR3 is 10 amino acids. The chain's CDR3 is CASSEAGQIF. CDR3 nucleotides: TGTGCCAGCAGTGAAGCGGGACAAATCTTT.

This rearrangement joins TRBV7-2 to TRBJ2-1, with D tentatively TRBD1 (6 bases). Trimming stripped 6 bases from V and 6 bases from J, with 15 bases between. The germline CDR1 and CDR2 sequences are SGHTA and FQGNSA. CDR3 length equals 14 residues. The CDR3 here is CASRDGQNLNEQFF. The DNA of the CDR3 is TGTGCCAGCAGGGACGGACAGAATCTCAATGAGCAGTTCTTC.

The V gene is TRBV15, the J gene TRBJ1-2; D perhaps matches TRBD1 (6 bases). Germline loops: CDR1 LNHNV, CDR2 YYDKDF (reference sequence). The CDR3 length is 13 residues. V shed 0 bases and J shed 12 bases, with 14 bases lying between them. CDR3 in amino acids: CATSRDVTGSHTF. CDR3 in DNA: TGTGCCACCAGCAGAGATGTGACAGGCTCTCACACCTTC.

This chain connects TRBV9 to TRBJ2-2, with 7 bases matching TRBD2. The CDR3 consists of 15 residues. CDR1 SGDLS and CDR2 YYNGEE come from the germline V gene. After removal of 4 bases from V and 3 bases from J, the junction contained 6 bases not matched to a gene. The CDR3 nucleotides read TGTGCCAGCAGCCTGGAGGGAGGGCACACCGGGGAGCTGTTTTTT. Amino acid sequence: CASSLEGGHTGELFF.

DNA for the CDR3: TGTGCCAGCTCGCAGGACCAAAACACTGAAGCTTTCTTT. It codes for CASSQDQNTEAFF. The V call is TRBV18, the J call TRBJ1-1; D is uncertain. The length of the CDR3 is 13 residues. V was pared by 6 bases and J by 2 bases, with 10 bases between. Germline V lookup: CDR1 KGHSH, CDR2 LQKENI. The full variable domain, rest sourced from reference TRBV18 and TRBJ1-1, is NAGVMQNPRHLVRRRGQEARLRCSPMKGHSHVYWYRQLPEEGLKFMVYLQKENIIDESGMPKERFSAEFPKEGPSILRIQQVVRGDSAAYFCASSQDQNTEAFFGQGTRLTVV.